This record covers a single TCR beta chain. Its antigen is currently not known. There are no base qualities to consult, and no much larger clone falls within one base. Via the germline V gene, CDR1 is MNHNS and CDR2 SASEGT. V is cut by 1 base and J by 0 bases, and the space between the germline ends is 7 bases. The CDR3 starts with the cysteine, ends with the phenylalanine, and has 14 residues. The DNA shown is the 42-base CDR3, in frame from base 1. The library was built by means of the immunoSEQ multiplex PCR assay. TCRdb re-hosts the immuneACCESS table, in-frame sequences only. Its copies lack some clones; in the studies checked, an unresolved V gene accounts for under half of them, and the cause for the rest is not known. A total of approximately 52,000 clones appear in this sample, more than 85% of them only once. Of the sample, under 5% is held by the ten largest clones. The sample originates from a study of technical replicates of blood from several donors (dated by TCRdb to 2016 to 2017).

The clonotype was recovered from a human donor in good health. Some clones in this sample may be carry-over from other donors' samples. The sequence links TRBV6-1 to TRBJ2-7; there is no confident call for the D gene. The specimen was PBMCs. Here the CDR3 is given as CASSEVRSSYEQYF. The DNA sequence is TGTGCCAGCAGTGAAGTGAGGAGCTCCTACGAGCAGTACTTC.